This entry describes one T cell receptor beta chain. The target of this receptor is not known. Mismatch with germline at one junction end may stem from a read error. The time point label, as the study defines it: cells obtained before transplantation from donor or recipient. CD3+CD4+ and CD3+CD8+ populations were FACS-sorted from unstimulated pre-transplant donor and recipient cells taken from spleen or lymph nodes. Spanning cysteine to phenylalanine, the CDR3 consists of 13 amino acids. The entry retains the CDR3 DNA only, 39 bases that are in frame from base 1. From a lookup of the germline V gene, CDR1 and CDR2 are ENHRY and SYGVKD. Library preparation employed the immunoSEQ multiplex PCR assay. For most patients, genomic DNA was isolated using the Qiagen DNeasy Blood and Tissue Kit and was shipped frozen to Adaptive Biotechnologies for TCR sequencing. High-throughput TCR-beta CDR3 sequencing of genomic DNA from most patients was performed by Adaptive Biotechnologies. In the source study's methods: TCR sequencing data for some 19 patients were retrieved from Adaptive's ImmunoSEQ software; three other patients were processed with MiXCR and VDJtools. To correct CD4 versus CD8 sorting errors, sequences present in both subsets at a frequency ratio below 5:1 were removed. CDR3 nucleotide sequences shared between donor and recipient were removed because the origin of such sequences could not be assigned. At least 2-fold expansion over unstimulated cells and a minimum CFSE-low frequency of 0.002% (template counts) or 0.001% (read counts) were required for clones to be classified as alloreactive. Mappable clones were those detected in sequenced pre-transplant spleen, lymph node, or MLR CFSE-low populations of the donor or recipient. Cumulative frequency of alloreactive clones was calculated as a percentage of all sequences weighted by copy number. The source is immuneACCESS, and TCRdb retained only in-frame sequences with V and J called. Part of the clones is not carried over; for the studies checked, unresolved V genes explain less than half of this, and the remainder is unexplained. The DNA gave D and trimming, while V, J and clone size come from that table. The sample table shows about 82,000 clones, and about nine tenths are seen once. The top ten constitute about 0.1% of the sample.

This sample was taken from a study of graft-versus-host responses after intestinal transplantation (dated by TCRdb to about 2021). In the study overall: Recipients received multivisceral, liver-intestinal, or isolated intestinal transplants. Bulk TCR-beta CDR3 sequencing was used to track graft-versus-host and host-versus-graft alloreactive T cell clones in the graft, circulation and bone marrow after intestinal transplantation. The cohort enrolled some 24 intestinal transplant recipients, one of whom was a retransplant, and a few patients without pretransplant specimens were excluded. Anti-thymocyte globulin induction was given to all recipients, followed by maintenance tacrolimus and steroids for roughly 3 years. A peak of at least 4% donor T cells among recipient peripheral blood mononuclear cells was the definition used for donor T cell macrochimerism. To identify alloreactive clones, pre-transplant mixed lymphocyte reaction products were sequenced and compared with unstimulated pre-transplant donor and recipient T cells. Samples from a few later patients were sequenced in-house on an Illumina MiSeq with MiXCR processing rather than by the commercial service. What the research found in general, with its limitations: Patients with donor T cell macrochimerism had high GvH to HvG T cell clonal ratios in their allografts. GvH clones were detected in recipient bone marrow, and some of these GvH clones were observed earlier in ileal mucosa or blood, consistent with an intestinal mucosal origin. Conclusions were limited by the relatively low number and heterogeneity of intestinal transplant patients. Peak levels of circulating GvH clones were associated with declines in HvG clones early after transplant.

The sequence was obtained from a human donor who received an intestinal transplant. The sequences come from unstimulated CD4+ T cells sorted from spleen or lymph node cells, collected before intestinal transplant. This sequence uses TRBV10-3 and TRBJ1-1, with 10 bases in between that match TRBD1. The CDR3 region: CAISGTGGEMWIF. In nucleotides, the sequence is TGTGCCATCAGTGGGACAGGGGGAGAGATGTGGATCTTT.